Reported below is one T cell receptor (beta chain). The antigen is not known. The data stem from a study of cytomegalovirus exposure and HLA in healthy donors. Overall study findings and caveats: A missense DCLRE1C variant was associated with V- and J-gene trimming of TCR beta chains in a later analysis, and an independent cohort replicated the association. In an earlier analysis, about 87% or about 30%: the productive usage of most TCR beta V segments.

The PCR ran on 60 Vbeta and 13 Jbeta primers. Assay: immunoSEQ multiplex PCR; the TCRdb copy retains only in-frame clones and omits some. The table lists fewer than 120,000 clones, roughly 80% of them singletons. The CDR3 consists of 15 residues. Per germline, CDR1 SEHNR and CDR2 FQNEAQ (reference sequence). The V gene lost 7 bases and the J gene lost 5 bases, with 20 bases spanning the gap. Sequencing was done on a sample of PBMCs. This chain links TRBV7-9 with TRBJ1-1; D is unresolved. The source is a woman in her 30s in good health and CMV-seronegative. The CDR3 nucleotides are TGTGCCAGCACCCCTCAGGCCGCCGGTACGACTGAAGCTTTCTTT. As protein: CASTPQAAGTTEAFF.